The 30 T cell receptor beta chains below all came from one sample that was sequenced in a study of shared clonotypes between healthy human individuals. Sequenced by immunoSEQ multiplex PCR; TCRdb stores in-frame clones only, minus some. The sample contains 450,000 to 650,000 clones, just over 75% of which appear only once. What was sequenced was PBMCs. Receptors were obtained from a woman between 35 and 50 years old in good health. Some clones in this sample may be carry-over from other donors' samples.

The chain joins TRBV6-1 to TRBJ2-7; 8 bases are shared with TRBD1. This CDR3 is 13 amino acids long. Germline values: CDR1 MNHNS, CDR2 SASEGT. The V segment lost 6 bases and the J segment 0 bases; nucleotides outside the gene matches: 1. The CDR3 here is CASRGQVSYEQYF. DNA for the CDR3: TGTGCCAGCAGGGGACAGGTCTCCTACGAGCAGTACTTC.

V and J are TRBV28 and TRBJ1-1; D gene uncertain. The germline gives CDR1 MDHEN, CDR2 SYDVKM. The CDR3 is 13 amino acids. Trimming shortened V by 5 bases and J by 1 base, and 8 bases separated the two germline ends. CDR3 in amino acids: CASSRLRNTEAFF. CDR3 DNA: TGTGCCAGCAGTCGATTAAGGAACACTGAAGCTTTCTTT. Complete variable domain (other parts from reference TRBV28 and TRBJ1-1): DVKVTQSSRYLVKRTGEKVFLECVQDMDHENMFWYRQDPGLGLRLIYFSYDVKMKEKGDIPEGYSVSREKKERFSLILESASTNQTSMYLCASSRLRNTEAFFGQGTRLTVV.

This chain uses TRBV7-2 with TRBJ1-3; D ambiguous. With 3 bases removed from V and 3 bases from J, the gap between germline ends came to 12 bases. Germline V lookup: CDR1 SGHTA, CDR2 FQGNSA. The CDR3 has 15 amino acids. The CDR3 loop reads CASSLDPSVGNTIYF. CDR3 DNA sequence: TGTGCCAGCAGCTTGGACCCCTCGGTTGGAAACACCATATATTTT.

This clone was observed a few times. The rearrangement joins TRBV7-2 to TRBJ1-2, with 7 bases that match TRBD1. Looked up from germline, CDR1 is SGHTA and CDR2 is FQGNSA. This CDR3 is 14 amino acids long. V was clipped by 4 bases and J by 8 bases; unmatched bases: 10. For the CDR3, the DNA is TGTGCCAGCAGCTCCCGTGACAGGGTAGGCGGCTACACCTTC. Its protein product is CASSSRDRVGGYTF.

This chain links TRBV18 with TRBJ1-2; D is ambiguous. Germline CDR1 is KGHSH and CDR2 is LQKENI. The CDR3 spans 14 residues. The V end was cut by 6 bases, the J end by 3 bases, with 14 bases between. The CDR3 reads CASSQDGSYYGYTF. The CDR3 DNA is TGTGCCAGCTCGCAAGACGGATCATACTATGGCTACACCTTC.

The V call is TRBV5-1, the J call TRBJ1-2; 7 bases agree with TRBD1. The CDR3 is 15 amino acids. J lost 0 bases, V lost 4 bases, and 6 bases had no gene match. Germline-derived CDR1 and CDR2 are SGHRS and YFSETQ. The CDR3 coding sequence is TGCGCCAGCAGCCCGGGGGGGACAGCTAACTATGGCTACACCTTC. It specifies CASSPGGTANYGYTF.

This chain uses TRBV25-1 with TRBJ1-2; no firm D call. The CDR3 contains 13 residues. V lost 6 bases and J lost 8, with 16 bases in between. CDR1 is MGHDK and CDR2 is SYGVNS in the germline V gene. In DNA, the CDR3 is TGTGCCAGCAGCAACTCCGCGGGGTTGGGCTACACCTTC. Its translation is CASSNSAGLGYTF.

The chain couples TRBV29-1 to TRBJ1-4; D unresolved. Between the trimmed V and J ends, which lost 5 bases and 11 bases, there was a span of 12 bases. From germline, CDR1 is SQVTM and CDR2 ANQGSEA. The CDR3 is 11 residues long. CDR3 protein: CSVPMGRKLFF. CDR3 coding DNA: TGCAGCGTTCCCATGGGTAGGAAACTGTTTTTT.

The chain has TRBV4-2 and TRBJ2-1; 8 nucleotides match TRBD2. Losses at the gene ends were 0 bases for V and 3 bases for J; bases not matched to a gene: 4. In germline, CDR1 is LGHNA, CDR2 YNFKEQ. This CDR3 spans 16 amino acids. As DNA, the CDR3 is TGTGCCAGCAGCCAAGAGTCCAGCGGGGGCTACAATGAGCAGTTCTTC. Its protein product is CASSQESSGGYNEQFF.

J is TRBJ2-1 and V is TRBV9; 10 positions agree with TRBD1. CDR3 length equals 15 residues. The V gene end was trimmed by 6 bases and the J gene end by 7 bases; junction bases not matched to a gene: 10. Looked up from germline, CDR1 is SGDLS and CDR2 is YYNGEE. The CDR3 is CASTASGTGENEQFF. The CDR3 region has the DNA TGTGCCAGCACAGCGTCCGGGACAGGGGAGAATGAGCAGTTCTTC.

This chain connects TRBV7-9 to TRBJ2-3; 10 bases match TRBD2. The CDR3 runs to 16 residues. The germline V gene has CDR1 SEHNR and CDR2 FQNEAQ (reference sequence). After removal of 1 base from V and 2 bases from J, the junction contained 3 bases not matched to a gene. The CDR3 DNA reads as TGTGCCAGCAGCTTAGGGAGCGGGAGGGCCACAGATACGCAGTATTTT. Amino acid sequence: CASSLGSGRATDTQYF.

The genes are TRBV30 and TRBJ2-3; D is perhaps TRBD2 (6 bases). The CDR3 has 15 amino acids. Trimming pared 3 bases from V and 1 base from J, leaving 14 bases between. CDR1 is GTSNPN, CDR2 SVGIG, per germline (reference sequence). The CDR3 loop is CAWSPGLSGTDTQYF. CDR3 DNA sequence: TGTGCCTGGAGCCCGGGACTGTCCGGCACAGATACGCAGTATTTT.

V is TRBV27 and J is TRBJ1-1; D is possibly TRBD1 (6 bases). V gave up 7 bases and J gave up 0 bases, with 18 bases separating them. Germline V gives CDR1 MNHEY, CDR2 SMNVEV (reference sequence). This CDR3 comprises 16 residues. CDR3 DNA sequence: TGTGCCAGCACTCGGAGGGGGTACAATATGAACACTGAAGCTTTCTTT. Its protein is CASTRRGYNMNTEAFF.

Details on this clone: The germline gene is not matched at one end of the junction; a read error may be the cause. This chain joins TRBV30 and TRBJ2-7, with D possibly TRBD2 on 6 matching bases. The CDR3 runs to 16 residues. Germline CDR1 is GTSNPN and CDR2 is SVGIG (reference sequence). CDR3 loop: CAWSQGWAGRSFEQYF. CDR3 nucleotides: TGTGCCTGGAGCCAAGGGTGGGCAGGGAGGTCCTTCGAGCAGTACTTC.

V gene TRBV5-4 combines with J gene TRBJ1-2; D perhaps matches TRBD1 (6 bases). Per germline, CDR1 SGHNT and CDR2 YYREEE (reference sequence). V was cut by 4 bases and J by 8 bases, with 18 bases left in between. The length of the CDR3 is 14 residues. The chain's CDR3 is CASSPRGGGIGYTF. CDR3 coding DNA: TGTGCCAGCAGCCCAAGAGGGGGGGGAATCGGCTACACCTTC.

This clone was counted once. The V gene is TRBV6-6, the J gene TRBJ1-4; D is possibly TRBD1 (5 bases). Germline V gene sequence: CDR1 MNHNY, CDR2 SVGAGI (reference sequence). Trimming shortened V by 0 bases and J by 4 bases, and 12 bases separated the two germline ends. The CDR3 contains 16 residues. For the CDR3, the DNA is TGTGCCAGCAGTTACTCCGTCAGGGTTGGTAATGAAAAACTGTTTTTT. This codes for CASSYSVRVGNEKLFF.

The chain joins TRBV6-6 to TRBJ2-5; a weak D match, TRBD2 (6 bases). Germline-derived CDR1 and CDR2 are MNHNY and SVGAGI (reference sequence). V lost 8 bases and J 5 bases, leaving 6 bases between the germline ends. The CDR3 consists of 10 residues. For the CDR3, the DNA is TGTGCCAGCCGGGGGGAGACCCAGTACTTC. As protein: CASRGETQYF.

This clone was picked up many times. The chain recombines TRBV21-1 with TRBJ2-4; the D call in the table, TRBD1, was not verified against the DNA. TRBV21-1 is reported as a pseudogene. This CDR3 region has 17 residues. The chain's CDR3 is CASSAGQSFSHRYIQYF. The CDR3 DNA reads as TGTGCCAGCAGCGCCGGACAGTCCTTTAGCCATCGGTACATTCAGTACTTC.

This rearrangement joins TRBV7-3 to TRBJ2-2; D may be TRBD1 (6 bases). V lost 7 bases, J lost 6 bases, and 15 bases lay in between. The V gene's germline CDR1 is SGHTA and CDR2 FQGTGA. The CDR3 has 14 residues. This CDR3 reads CASKSGTSAGELFF. In nucleotides, the CDR3 is TGTGCCAGCAAGTCTGGGACATCCGCCGGGGAGCTGTTTTTT.

J is TRBJ2-1 and V is TRBV5-1; TRBD2 matches 9 bases. The germline V gene encodes CDR1 SGHRS and CDR2 YFSETQ. Losses at the gene ends were 0 bases for V and 8 bases for J; bases not matched to a gene: 6. CDR3 size: 15 residues. The DNA of the CDR3 is TGCGCCAGCAGCTTGGTACAGCGGGAGGAAGATGAGCAGTTCTTC. As protein: CASSLVQREEDEQFF.

Remarks on this clone: A read error is possible here, since a much larger clone lies one base away. The V gene is TRBV28, the J gene TRBJ2-2; possible D gene TRBD2, 5 bases. Looked up from germline, CDR1 is MDHEN and CDR2 is SYDVKM. The CDR3 covers 14 residues. The CDR3, as DNA: TGTGCCAGCCGCCCCCGAGGCCACACCGGGGAGCCGTTTTTT. Translation gives CASRPRGHTGEPFF.

This clone turned up a few times. The likely explanation is a read error, given a far larger clone one base away. The gene calls are TRBV2 and TRBJ2-7; 8 positions match TRBD2. Germline V lookup: CDR1 SNHLY, CDR2 FYNNEI. This CDR3 region has 15 residues. Here the CDR3 DNA reads TGTGCCGGCAGTGACGTCACTAGCGGCTCCTACGAGCAGTACTTC. Its translation: CAGSDVTSGSYEQYF.

This clone was seen ten or more times. Relative to the germline gene, one junction end is altered; a read error may explain this. The chain carries TRBV7-7 and TRBJ2-5, with 8 bases aligning to TRBD1. CDR1 is SSHAT, CDR2 FNYEAQ, per germline (reference sequence). The CDR3 is made up of 14 amino acids. This CDR3 reads CASSLGGQGQTQYF. The CDR3 DNA sequence: TGTGCTAGCAGCTTAGGAGGACAGGGACAGACCCAGTACTTC.

Only a few counts were recorded for this clone. This CDR3 is CASSLGTGVSNQPQHF. The CDR3 DNA is TGTGCCAGCAGCTTGGGGACAGGGGTTAGCAATCAGCCCCAGCATTTT. The V gene is TRBV5-6, the J gene TRBJ1-5; TRBD1 agrees at 9 bases. The V gene end was trimmed by 0 bases and the J gene end by 0 bases; junction bases not matched to a gene: 1. The CDR3 runs 16 residues. Germline V CDR1 and CDR2: SGHDT, YYEEEE.

The rearrangement uses TRBV10-1 and TRBJ2-3; D possibly matches TRBD1 or TRBD2 (5 bases each). The length of the CDR3 is 13 residues. Between the trimmed V and J ends, which lost 6 bases and 6 bases, there was a span of 13 bases. Germline lookup yields CDR1 WNHNN and CDR2 SYGVQD (reference sequence). The CDR3 DNA reads TGCGCCAGCAGCCGGGACCAAGGGGATACGCAGTATTTT. Its translation is CASSRDQGDTQYF.

V is TRBV7-9 and J is TRBJ1-1; D remains unclear. V was trimmed by 2 bases and J by 3 bases, leaving 7 bases between them. Looked up from germline, CDR1 is SEHNR and CDR2 is FQNEAQ (reference sequence). This CDR3 region has 13 residues. This CDR3 reads CASSLLGDTEAFF. Here the CDR3 DNA reads TGTGCCAGCAGCTTACTCGGGGACACTGAAGCTTTCTTT.

This rearrangement joins TRBV4-3 to TRBJ1-1; D is unclear. CDR3 size: 12 residues. Germline V gives CDR1 LGHNA, CDR2 YSLEER. The V and J ends lost 0 bases and 5 bases respectively, with 4 bases between them. The CDR3 bases are TGCGCCAGCAGCCAAGATGGTACTGAAGCTTTCTTT. It codes for CASSQDGTEAFF.

This clone was seen only once. V gene TRBV4-1 combines with J gene TRBJ2-3; perhaps D is TRBD1 or TRBD2 (5 bases each). CDR1 MGHRA and CDR2 YSYEKL come from the germline V gene. The ends were cut back, 4 bases at V and 1 base at J, with 12 bases in the middle. This CDR3 is 15 amino acids long. The CDR3 DNA reads TGCGCCAGCAGCCCCCGGGGCCCGCGCACAGATACGCAGTATTTT. As protein: CASSPRGPRTDTQYF.

The genes are TRBV19 and TRBJ1-5; D not certain. The CDR3 length is 14 residues. Germline CDR1 and CDR2: LNHDA and SQIVND (reference sequence). Trimming took off 9 bases at V and 0 bases at J, with 12 bases between the two ends. CDR3 nucleotides: TGTGCCAGCTCAGACGGATATAGCAATCAGCCCCAGCATTTT. It is translated as CASSDGYSNQPQHF. Complete variable domain (other parts from reference TRBV19 and TRBJ1-5): DGGITQSPKYLFRKEGQNVTLSCEQNLNHDAMYWYRQDPGQGLRLIYYSQIVNDFQKGDIAEGYSVSREKKESFPLTVTSAQKNPTAFYLCASSDGYSNQPQHFGDGTRLSIL.

This clone was seen only once. V usage is TRBV7-2 and J usage is TRBJ2-7, with no clear D. This CDR3 is 15 amino acids long. Germline V gene data show CDR1 as SGHTA and CDR2 as FQGNSA. With 1 base removed from V and 6 bases from J, the gap between germline ends came to 16 bases. CDR3 DNA sequence: TGTGCCAGCAGCTTAGAAGGTCACAAACTTTTCGAGCAGTACTTC. Its translation: CASSLEGHKLFEQYF.